The 4 T cell receptor beta chains presented below share a single source sample, sequenced in a study of human T cells and chemical hapten exposure. From the RACE reads, TCRdb called clonotypes with MiXCR, one entry per CDR3 protein. The top ten hold approximately 1.5% of the sample, which has tens of thousands of distinct CDR3 sequences, around 7% seen once. Time point given: patch test 1, 2 weeks after DPC sensitization. Treatment denoted: therapeutic diphenylcyclopropenone sensitization with weekly scalp DPC. This sample comprised whole blood, obtained in connection with sensitization to the hapten diphenylcyclopropenone (DPC). The receptors stem from a woman aged 30 to 39 with alopecia areata. Some clones in this sample may be carry-over from other donors' samples.

This clonotype was observed at least ten times. The chain is built from TRBV20-1 and TRBJ1-2, with 7 bases matching TRBD1. The germline V gene encodes CDR1 DFQATT and CDR2 SNEGSKA (reference sequence). This CDR3 region has 13 residues. Unmatched junction bases numbered 5, after V lost 3 bases and J lost 4 bases. CDR3 coding DNA: TGCAGTGCTAGTGACAGGGTCGGCTATGGCTACACCTTC. Its translation: CSASDRVGYGYTF.

The chain has TRBV27 and TRBJ2-6; D unresolved. The ends were cut back, 6 bases at V and 1 base at J, with 4 bases in the middle. CDR3 length: 13 amino acids. The germline V gene encodes CDR1 MNHEY and CDR2 SMNVEV (reference sequence). The CDR3 nucleotides are TGTGCCAGCAGGTCGTCTGGGGCCAACGTCCTGACTTTC. Translation: CASRSSGANVLTF.

The table lists this clonotype with many counts. The chain joins TRBV3-1 to TRBJ2-2; D is unresolved. This CDR3 has 16 residues. Germline V gene sequence: CDR1 LGHDT, CDR2 YNNKEL (reference sequence). Trimming left V 0 bases short and J 5 bases short, with 13 bases between. This chain's CDR3 is CASSQDRVLGTGELFF. As DNA, the CDR3 is TGTGCCAGCAGCCAAGATCGAGTCTTAGGTACCGGGGAGCTGTTTTTT.

This clonotype has more than one count but fewer than ten. The V call is TRBV5-1, the J call TRBJ1-1; TRBD1 agrees at 10 bases. J lost 3 bases, V lost 2 bases, and 4 bases had no gene match. Germline V lookup: CDR1 SGHRS, CDR2 YFSETQ. The CDR3 is 15 residues long. The CDR3: CASSLWTGGYTEAFF. CDR3 sequence (DNA): TGCGCCAGCAGCTTATGGACAGGGGGGTACACTGAAGCTTTCTTT.